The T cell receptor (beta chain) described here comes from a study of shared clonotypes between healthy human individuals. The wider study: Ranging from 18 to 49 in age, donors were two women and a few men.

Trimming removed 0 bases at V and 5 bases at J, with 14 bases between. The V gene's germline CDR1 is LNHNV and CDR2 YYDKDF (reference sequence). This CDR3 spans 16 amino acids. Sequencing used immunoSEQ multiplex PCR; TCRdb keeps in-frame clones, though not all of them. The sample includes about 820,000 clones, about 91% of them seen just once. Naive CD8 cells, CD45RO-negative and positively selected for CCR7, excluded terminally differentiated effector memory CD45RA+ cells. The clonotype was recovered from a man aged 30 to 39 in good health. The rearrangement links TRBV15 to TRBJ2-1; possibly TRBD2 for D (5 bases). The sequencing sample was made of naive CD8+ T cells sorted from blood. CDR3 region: CATSREVGLANNEQFF. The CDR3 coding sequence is TGTGCCACCAGCAGAGAGGTTGGGTTAGCGAACAATGAGCAGTTCTTC.